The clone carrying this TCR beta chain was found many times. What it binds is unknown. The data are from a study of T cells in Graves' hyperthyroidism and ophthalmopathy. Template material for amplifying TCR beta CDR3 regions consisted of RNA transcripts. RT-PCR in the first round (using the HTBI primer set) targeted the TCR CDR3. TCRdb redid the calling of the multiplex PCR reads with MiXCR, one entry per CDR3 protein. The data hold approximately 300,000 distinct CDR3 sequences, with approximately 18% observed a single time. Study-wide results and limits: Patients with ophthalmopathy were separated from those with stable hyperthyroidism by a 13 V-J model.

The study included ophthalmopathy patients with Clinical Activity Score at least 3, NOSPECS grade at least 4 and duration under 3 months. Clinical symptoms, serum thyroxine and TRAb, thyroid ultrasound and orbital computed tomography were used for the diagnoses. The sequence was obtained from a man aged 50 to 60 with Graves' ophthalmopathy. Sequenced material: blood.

The CDR3 protein is CASSENSEDVDEQYF. Written as DNA, the CDR3 is TGTGCCAGCAGTGAAAATTCCGAGGACGTCGACGAGCAGTACTTC. The V call is TRBV2, the J call TRBJ2-7; no reliable D call. There are 15 residues in the CDR3. The germline V gene has CDR1 SNHLY and CDR2 FYNNEI. V was shortened by 2 bases and J by 5 bases, with 16 bases between the two germline ends.